These 7 T cell receptor beta chains were sequenced from one sample in a study of blood T cell repertoires in COVID-19. Data came from immunoSEQ multiplex PCR; TCRdb stores just in-frame clones and leaves some out. The table records about 270,000 clones, approximately 86% of them present only once. Sequenced sample: peripheral blood. The receptor set was obtained from a woman in her sixties or seventies with COVID-19, enrolled during active disease.

V is TRBV5-4 and J is TRBJ2-5; no reliable D call. Germline V gene data show CDR1 as SGHNT and CDR2 as YYREEE (reference sequence). The length of the CDR3 is 14 residues. Trimming cost V 0 bases and J 1 base, with 7 bases left between them. The CDR3 region has the DNA TGTGCCAGCAGCTTGGGGCCGGGCCAAGAGACCCAGTACTTC. The encoded protein is CASSLGPGQETQYF.

This clone was picked up one time. The rearrangement uses TRBV2 and TRBJ1-4; TRBD1 is a possible D gene (6 bases). V was clipped by 6 bases and J by 0 bases, with 11 bases between them. CDR1 is SNHLY, CDR2 FYNNEI, per germline. This CDR3 has 15 amino acids. CDR3 in amino acids: CASRTQGATNEKLFF. For the CDR3, the DNA is TGTGCCAGCAGGACACAGGGAGCAACTAATGAAAAACTGTTTTTT.

V gene TRBV21-1 combines with J gene TRBJ2-7; TRBD1 was called by the table and not checked on the DNA. TRBV21-1 constitutes a pseudogene. The CDR3 spans 20 residues. CDR3 sequence: CASTQTPVSYHWDSRYEQYF. CDR3 sequence (DNA): TGTGCCAGCACCCAAACCCCCGTCAGCTACCACTGGGACAGCCGCTACGAGCAGTACTTC.

The gene calls are TRBV9 and TRBJ2-3; the D gene is possibly TRBD2 (6 bases). This CDR3 is 16 amino acids long. V lost 3 bases and J lost 0, with 14 bases in between. The V gene's germline CDR1 is SGDLS and CDR2 YYNGEE. The CDR3 DNA reads as TGTGCCAGCAGCGCACCGACGGGACTTAGCACAGATACGCAGTATTTT. This sequence encodes CASSAPTGLSTDTQYF.

To note about this clone: Other DNA sequences of this sample code for an identical CDR3. This sequence joins TRBV3-1 (or the pseudogene TRBV3-2) and TRBJ1-2; no firm D call. In germline, CDR1 is LGHDT, CDR2 YNNKEL (reference sequence). The CDR3 totals 11 residues. V lost 3 bases and J lost 8, with 7 bases in between. CDR3 in amino acids: CASSQAGGYTF. DNA of the CDR3: TGTGCCAGCAGCCAGGCAGGAGGCTACACCTTC.

The V and J genes are TRBV6-2 or TRBV6-3 and TRBJ2-1; no clear D gene. This CDR3 region has 13 residues. Trimming pared 6 bases from V and 7 bases from J, leaving 13 bases between. Germline V CDR1 and CDR2: MNHEY, SVGEGT. The CDR3 sequence is CASSPNGANEQFF. CDR3 sequence (DNA): TGTGCCAGCAGCCCTAACGGAGCTAATGAGCAGTTCTTC.

This chain connects TRBV3-1 (or the pseudogene TRBV3-2) to TRBJ1-5; D remains ambiguous. Germline V CDR1 and CDR2: LGHDT, YNNKEL (reference sequence). CDR3 length equals 15 residues. The V and J ends lost 0 bases and 4 bases respectively, with 10 bases between them. The CDR3 reads CASSQESGLNQPQHF. In DNA, the CDR3 is TGTGCCAGCAGCCAAGAATCAGGACTAAATCAGCCCCAGCATTTT.